This paragraph reports one T cell receptor beta chain. These data originate in a study of technical replicates of blood from a few donors. The V segment lost 0 bases and the J segment 4 bases; nucleotides outside the gene matches: 5. Germline-derived CDR1 and CDR2 are MGHRA and YSYEKL. CDR3 length: 16 amino acids. Profiled with immunoSEQ multiplex PCR; TCRdb holds only in-frame clones, not every one. In the table there are tens of thousands of clones, 80% to 90% of which are singletons. The source is a human donor in good health. Some clones in this sample may be carry-over from other donors' samples. The chain combines TRBV4-1 with TRBJ2-1, with TRBD2 matching over 8 bases. Sample: PBMCs. In DNA form, the CDR3 reads TGCGCCAGCAGCCAAGATTCGGCTAGCGGGTACAATGAGCAGTTCTTC. This encodes CASSQDSASGYNEQFF.